A few counts support the clone carrying this T cell receptor beta chain. The target antigen is unknown. They built TCR cDNA with 5'RACE template switching, a step that put in a universal primer site and UMIs. TCRdb re-derived calls from the 5' RACE reads in MiXCR, one entry per CDR3 protein. The sample holds 100,000 to 150,000 distinct CDR3 sequences, about 7.4% seen once. These data are taken from a study of T cells after yellow fever vaccination. The study, taken as a whole, reports: The secondary response was weaker, and its peak arrived faster, on day 5 versus 15. The study noted that FACS-sorted repertoires could contain abundant clonotypes contaminating from the bulk population.

Germline V gene lookup returns CDR1 SGHKS and CDR2 YYEKEE (reference sequence). The CDR3 has 17 residues. V was pared by 0 bases and J by 0 bases, with 12 bases between. The sample in question was CD4+ T cells sorted from PBMCs, obtained 9 to 11 days after the first yellow fever vaccination. The TCR comes from a man aged 18 to 29 who received the YFV17D yellow fever vaccine. V usage is TRBV5-5 and J usage is TRBJ1-4; unclear D gene. DNA for the CDR3: TGTGCCAGCAGCTTGGTCGGGTCGCTTGCAACTAATGAAAAACTGTTTTTT. Protein: CASSLVGSLATNEKLFF.